This is a list of T cell receptor beta chains from one sample in a study of blood T cell repertoires in COVID-19. TCRdb keeps only in-frame clones here, not all; method: immunoSEQ multiplex PCR. The sample has 250,000 to 300,000 clones, approximately 80% seen once. Input material: peripheral blood. Every receptor here comes from a man between 60 and 75 years old with acute or convalescent COVID-19. CDR3s include the opening cysteine and the closing phenylalanine or tryptophan. D genes are given only for firm matches. Clone size appears in some rows only: once, few, many, or a class for an expanded clone.

abundance	d_gene	len	v_gene	j_gene	CDR3aa	CDR3nt
few	TRBD2	15	TRBV7-3	TRBJ2-3	CASSLTGGETDTQYF	TGTGCCAGCAGCTTAACTGGGGGGGAGACAGATACGCAGTATTTT
-	TRBD1	15	TRBV7-6	TRBJ1-6	CASSSSGQGASPLHF	TGTGCCAGCAGCTCTTCGGGACAGGGGGCTTCACCCCTCCACTTT
-	TRBD1	16	TRBV2	TRBJ2-7	CASSEGPGTAAYEQYF	TGTGCCAGCAGTGAAGGGCCCGGGACAGCCGCCTACGAGCAGTACTTC
-	TRBD2	14	TRBV2	TRBJ2-7	CASIRLAPYYEQYF	TGTGCCAGCATTAGACTAGCGCCGTACTACGAGCAGTACTTC
-	-	15	TRBV6-1	TRBJ1-2	CASSEEEGPTYGYTF	TGTGCCAGCAGTGAAGAGGAGGGGCCCACCTATGGCTACACCTTC
-	TRBD1	16	TRBV7-3	TRBJ2-6	CASSPDRALGANVLTF	TGTGCCAGCAGCCCGGACAGGGCGCTTGGGGCCAACGTCCTGACTTTC
once	TRBD2	15	TRBV9	TRBJ2-1	CASSPPSGHHNEQFF	TGTGCCAGCAGCCCCCCTAGCGGGCACCACAATGAGCAGTTCTTC
once	TRBD1	14	TRBV5-5	TRBJ2-2	CASSSGQDTGELFF	TGTGCCAGCAGCTCAGGACAGGACACCGGGGAGCTGTTTTTT
-	TRBD2	17	TRBV6-1	TRBJ2-1	CASSEPGDSGGHNEQFF	TGTGCCAGCAGTGAACCGGGAGATAGCGGGGGGCACAATGAGCAGTTCTTC
-	-	13	TRBV5-3	TRBJ1-2	CARALRADYGYTF	TGTGCCAGAGCACTCAGGGCGGACTATGGCTACACCTTC
-	TRBD1	13	TRBV24-1	TRBJ2-5	CARWDRDQETQYF	TGTGCCAGGTGGGACAGGGACCAAGAGACCCAGTACTTC
-	-	14	TRBV6-5	TRBJ1-4	CASKLGVYREKLFF	TGTGCCAGCAAGTTGGGAGTGTATCGGGAAAAACTGTTTTTT
-	-	15	TRBV6-5	TRBJ1-2	CASSYSRGALAGYTF	TGTGCCAGCAGTTACTCGCGGGGGGCCCTGGCTGGCTACACCTTC
-	-	14	TRBV6-5	TRBJ2-3	CASTRLGSTDTQYF	TGTGCCAGCACCAGACTAGGTAGCACAGATACGCAGTATTTT
-	TRBD1	14	TRBV6-2/TRBV6-3	TRBJ1-1	CASSSGTANRKAFF	TGTGCCAGCAGTTCCGGGACAGCCAACCGTAAAGCTTTCTTT
-	-	16	TRBV21-1	TRBJ2-2	CASSTGLAGAPGELFF	TGTGCCAGCAGCACGGGACTAGCGGGAGCCCCCGGGGAGCTGTTTTTT
-	TRBD2	17	TRBV6-2/TRBV6-3	TRBJ2-7	CASSRGLAGGPTGEQYF	TGTGCCAGCAGCCGGGGACTAGCGGGAGGGCCGACGGGCGAGCAGTACTTC
-	-	13	TRBV4-2	TRBJ2-2	CASSALDSGELFF	TGTGCCAGCAGCGCCCTCGACAGCGGGGAGCTGTTTTTT
-	TRBD1	13	TRBV12-3/TRBV12-4	TRBJ2-7	CASRRTGANEQYF	TGTGCCAGCAGAAGAACAGGGGCCAACGAGCAGTACTTC
-	TRBD1	14	TRBV3-1/TRBV3-2	TRBJ1-2	CASSQQQGGQGYTF	TGTGCCAGCAGCCAACAACAGGGGGGGCAGGGCTACACCTTC
few	TRBD2	16	TRBV13	TRBJ2-2	CASSPPTSGNTGELFF	TGTGCCAGCAGCCCCCCGACTAGCGGGAACACCGGGGAGCTGTTTTTT
-	-	12	TRBV7-9	TRBJ2-1	CASSLRSDEQFF	TGTGCCAGCAGCTTGCGTTCGGATGAGCAGTTCTTC
-	-	15	TRBV28	TRBJ2-7	CASSLWSGGVYEQYF	TGTGCCAGCAGTTTATGGTCGGGGGGCGTGTACGAGCAGTACTTC
-	-	12	TRBV10-3	TRBJ1-2	CAISFDGGGYTF	TGTGCCATCAGTTTCGACGGCGGTGGCTACACCTTC
-	-	15	TRBV14	TRBJ2-6	CASRPQGSGANVLTF	TGTGCCAGCAGGCCACAGGGCTCTGGGGCCAACGTCCTGACTTTC
-	TRBD1	16	TRBV6-5	TRBJ1-2	CASSYYSTGQGRGYTF	TGTGCCAGCAGTTACTACTCCACCGGACAGGGGCGAGGCTACACCTTC
few	-	14	TRBV19	TRBJ1-3	CASSIRGFGNTIYF	TGTGCCAGTAGTATTCGAGGGTTCGGAAACACCATATATTTT
-	TRBD1	16	TRBV27	TRBJ2-7	CASSFFSGTGSYEQYF	TGTGCCAGCAGTTTCTTCTCCGGGACAGGCTCCTACGAGCAGTACTTC
-	TRBD2	15	TRBV2	TRBJ2-3	CASSYLAGGSDTQYF	TGTGCCAGCAGTTACCTAGCGGGGGGGTCGGATACGCAGTATTTT
-	-	11	TRBV6-1	TRBJ2-2	CASHHTGELFF	TGTGCCAGTCATCACACCGGGGAGCTGTTTTTT
-	TRBD1	15	TRBV2	TRBJ2-1	CASSPRTGSYNEQFF	TGTGCCAGCAGCCCGAGGACAGGGTCCTACAATGAGCAGTTCTTC
-	TRBD1	13	TRBV19	TRBJ2-4	CASRGQASDIQYF	TGTGCCAGCCGAGGACAGGCGTCGGACATTCAGTACTTC
-	-	13	TRBV6-5	TRBJ2-3	CASGGYFTDTQYF	TGTGCCAGCGGCGGCTACTTCACAGATACGCAGTATTTT
once	TRBD1	16	TRBV6-4	TRBJ2-3	CASSDSVRGPLDTQYF	TGTGCCAGCAGTGACTCGGTAAGGGGGCCGTTAGATACGCAGTATTTT
-	-	15	TRBV2	TRBJ2-7	CASRDPRGGVGEQYF	TGTGCCAGCAGAGACCCAAGAGGGGGAGTCGGGGAGCAGTACTTC
-	TRBD2	16	TRBV7-9	TRBJ2-1	CASSLNPASGRNEQFF	TGTGCCAGCAGCTTAAATCCGGCTAGCGGGAGAAATGAGCAGTTCTTC
-	-	16	TRBV7-2	TRBJ2-3	CASSLERGLNTDTQYF	TGTGCCAGCAGCTTAGAGAGGGGGTTGAACACAGATACGCAGTATTTT
-	TRBD1	16	TRBV28	TRBJ1-6	CASSLYRGSNNSPLHF	TGTGCCAGCAGTTTATACAGGGGTTCAAATAATTCACCCCTCCACTTT
-	TRBD1	16	TRBV7-9	TRBJ2-1	CASSQPTGGVYNEQFF	TGTGCCAGCAGCCAACCGACAGGGGGGGTCTACAATGAGCAGTTCTTC
-	-	14	TRBV18	TRBJ1-5	CASSPQGQGQPQHF	TGTGCCAGCTCACCGCAGGGGCAGGGGCAGCCCCAGCATTTT
-	-	14	TRBV7-2	TRBJ2-7	CASSSLSSRSEQYF	TGTGCCAGCAGCTCCCTGTCGAGTAGATCCGAGCAGTACTTC
few	-	17	TRBV7-9	TRBJ2-2	CASSLMGRESNTGELFF	TGTGCCAGCAGCTTAATGGGACGGGAGTCGAACACCGGGGAGCTGTTTTTT